This T cell receptor (beta chain) was documented in a study of cytomegalovirus exposure and HLA in healthy donors. The protocol was immunoSEQ multiplex PCR, while the TCRdb copy is restricted to in-frame clones and leaves out a portion. This table holds about 110,000 clones, over 75% found once. Germline assignment: CDR1 MNHNS and CDR2 SASEGT. The V gene end was trimmed by 8 bases and the J gene end by 0 bases; junction bases not matched to a gene: 6. The CDR3 consists of 15 residues. Sequenced sample: PBMCs. This TCR derives from a woman aged 18-35 years in good health and CMV-seronegative. This chain connects TRBV6-1 to TRBJ2-2; TRBD2 agrees at 7 bases. CDR3 nucleotide sequence: TGTGCCAGCCTTACTAGCGCCGCGAACACCGGGGAGCTGTTTTTT. Translation: CASLTSAANTGELFF.